These 9 T cell receptor beta chains share one sample of origin, sequenced in a study of early T cells in non-severe SARS-CoV-2 infection. TCRdb re-called the 5' RACE reads with MiXCR, one entry per CDR3 protein. The sample has 85,000 to 100,000 distinct CDR3 sequences, approximately 13% seen once. The sequencing input was whole blood. Receptor source: an adult who was a healthcare worker with PCR-confirmed SARS-CoV-2 infection or an uninfected control (not recorded which).

The J gene is TRBJ2-1, the V gene TRBV11-1; 8 nucleotides agree with TRBD2. Trimming at V came to 5 bases and at J to 5 bases, leaving 5 bases not matched to a gene. The CDR3 totals 14 residues. Germline CDR1 reads SGHAT; CDR2 reads FQDESV (reference sequence). The CDR3 here is CASSTGGPHNEQFF. CDR3 sequence (DNA): TGTGCCAGCAGCACGGGGGGGCCCCACAATGAGCAGTTCTTC.

This clonotype was seen a handful of times. The chain carries TRBV7-2 and TRBJ2-3, with TRBD2 matching over 10 bases. V shed 1 base, J shed 4 bases, and the junction held 5 bases outside the gene matches. The CDR3 length is 16 residues. The germline V gene has CDR1 SGHTA and CDR2 FQGNSA. CDR3 amino acids: CASSLGLAGAADTQYF. The CDR3 region has the DNA TGTGCCAGCAGCTTAGGTCTAGCGGGGGCGGCAGATACGCAGTATTTT.

A few counts support this clonotype. This chain uses TRBV28 with TRBJ2-3; no firm D call. V was trimmed by 6 bases and J by 8 bases, leaving 12 bases between them. CDR1 is MDHEN, CDR2 SYDVKM, per germline. This CDR3 spans 12 amino acids. This CDR3 is CASSGGTTTQYF. CDR3 DNA sequence: TGTGCCAGCAGCGGCGGAACCACTACGCAGTATTTT.

The sample holds a few counts of this clonotype. The V gene is TRBV6-2 or TRBV6-3, the J gene TRBJ2-1; D remains unclear. CDR1 and CDR2 (germline): MNHEY, SVGEGT. Trimming took off 2 bases at V and 0 bases at J, with 11 bases between the two ends. The CDR3 covers 16 residues. CDR3 in amino acids: CASSYAGPSSYNEQFF. The DNA of the CDR3 is TGTGCCAGCAGTTACGCCGGACCTAGCTCCTACAATGAGCAGTTCTTC.

The table lists this clonotype with many counts. The rearrangement links TRBV11-2 to TRBJ2-7; D may match TRBD1 or TRBD2 (5 bases each). The V end was cut by 10 bases, the J end by 3 bases, with 16 bases between. The CDR3 totals 13 residues. Germline CDR1 is SGHAT and CDR2 is FQNNGV. This CDR3 is CATTGTEIYEQYF. In DNA form, the CDR3 reads TGTGCCACCACCGGGACCGAGATCTACGAGCAGTACTTC. The full variable domain, rest sourced from reference TRBV11-2 and TRBJ2-7, is EAGVAQSPRYKIIEKRQSVAFWCNPISGHATLYWYQQILGQGPKLLIQFQNNGVVDDSQLPKDRFSAERLKGVDSTLKIQPAKLEDSAVYLCATTGTEIYEQYFGPGTRLTVT.

The CDR3 loop reads CASSLADRWSSYEQYF. DNA of the CDR3: TGTGCCAGCAGCTTAGCTGACAGGTGGTCCTCCTACGAGCAGTACTTC. The chain joins TRBV7-9 to TRBJ2-7; perhaps TRBD1 as D (6 bases). With 0 bases removed from V and 0 bases from J, the gap between germline ends came to 12 bases. The CDR3 is made up of 16 amino acids. Looked up from germline, CDR1 is SEHNR and CDR2 is FQNEAQ (reference sequence).

This clonotype showed up just a few times. The V and J genes are TRBV4-2 and TRBJ2-1; 7 bases are shared with TRBD1. The germline gives CDR1 LGHNA, CDR2 YNFKEQ. This CDR3 spans 14 amino acids. Trimming removed 4 bases from V and 8 bases from J; junction bases left unmatched: 8. CDR3 region: CASSLGTAEDEQFF. CDR3 DNA: TGTGCCAGCAGCCTCGGGACAGCCGAGGATGAGCAGTTCTTC.

CDR3 in amino acids: CASSVAGRGDTGELFF. CDR3 DNA sequence: TGTGCCAGCAGCGTAGCCGGGCGGGGAGACACCGGGGAGCTGTTTTTT. The chain links TRBV9 to TRBJ2-2; D is perhaps TRBD2 (6 bases). The V and J ends lost 0 bases and 3 bases respectively, with 12 bases between them. CDR3 size: 16 residues. Germline-derived CDR1 and CDR2 are SGDLS and YYNGEE. Full variable domain (rest looked up from reference TRBV9 and TRBJ2-2): DSGVTQTPKHLITATGQRVTLRCSPRSGDLSVYWYQQSLDQGLQFLIQYYNGEERAKGNILERFSAQQFPDLHSELNLSSLELGDSALYFCASSVAGRGDTGELFFGEGSRLTVL.

This clonotype was seen ten or more times. This rearrangement joins TRBV13 to TRBJ1-1, with TRBD1 matching over 7 bases. Per the germline V gene, CDR1 is PRHDT and CDR2 is FYEKMQ (reference sequence). This CDR3 region has 12 residues. V lost 1 base to trimming and J lost 10 bases; unmatched junction nucleotides: 3. In DNA, the CDR3 is TGTGCCAGCAGCTTAGAAGGGGGCAGAGCTTTCTTT. It yields the protein CASSLEGGRAFF.